This T cell receptor (beta chain) appears in the sequencing data of a study of blood T cell repertoires in COVID-19. The method was immunoSEQ multiplex PCR; TCRdb's version includes in-frame clones alone and lacks a portion of them. Found here are 150,000 to 200,000 clones, less than 90% of them singletons; the top ten hold roughly 4%. This CDR3 is built from 12 residues. Trimming removed 1 base at V and 0 bases at J, with 3 bases between. Germline CDR1 is GTSNPN and CDR2 is SVGIG (reference sequence). The V call is TRBV30, the J call TRBJ1-1; D is ambiguous. Material for sequencing was peripheral blood. The clonotype originates from a woman in her seventies with acute or convalescent COVID-19. The CDR3 region is CAWSDMNTEAFF. Written as DNA, the CDR3 is TGTGCCTGGAGTGACATGAACACTGAAGCTTTCTTT. Based on the CDR3 plus reference TRBV30 and TRBJ1-1, the full variable domain is SQTIHQWPATLVQPVGSPLSLECTVEGTSNPNLYWYRQAAGRGLQLLFYSVGIGQISSEVPQNLSASRPQDRQFILSSKKLLLSDSGFYLCAWSDMNTEAFFGQGTRLTVV.